The present entry profiles one T cell receptor beta chain with its context. Its antigen is currently not known. No much larger clone is present one base from it, and per-base qualities are unavailable. Patients with autoimmune disease history or receiving systemic immunosuppression were excluded from the trial. Peripheral blood for TCR sequencing was collected from all dose cohorts at baseline, on cycle 4 day 1, and on cycle 7 day 1. Samples came from an open-label, multicenter, first-in-human phase I dose-escalation trial of ivuxolimab. Adults with locally advanced or metastatic melanoma, renal cell, hepatocellular, or head and neck squamous cell carcinoma were enrolled in the trial. Before TCR sequencing, CD4+ T cells and CD8+ T cells from peripheral blood were sorted into separate populations. This sample is part of a study of OX40 agonist ivuxolimab in advanced cancers. Notes on the research overall: Ivuxolimab was a fully human IgG2 agonistic monoclonal antibody targeting the costimulatory receptor OX40 (CD134). Intravenous ivuxolimab was administered to patients every 2 weeks at six dose levels: 0.01, 0.1, 0.3, 1.5, 3 and 10 mg/kg. Of the approximately 50 patients in dose escalation, 19 had hepatocellular carcinoma, some 15 had melanoma, 9 had renal cell carcinoma and 9 had head and neck cancer. A male proportion of 70% to 90% and a mean age of about 60 years, ranging from roughly 23 to 79, were recorded for the dose-escalation cohort. Patients were allowed to have had prior anti-PD-1, anti-PD-L1 or anti-CTLA-4 therapy, and 30% to 40% of the dose-escalation patients had been treated with checkpoint inhibitors. Three dose-escalation patients achieved partial responses, one with hepatocellular carcinoma and two with cutaneous melanoma. The purpose of peripheral TCRbeta sequencing was to test whether ivuxolimab changed TCR sequence diversity and led to clonal T-cell expansion. The paper reports the monotherapy dose-escalation portion (N of about 54 patients) of the phase I ivuxolimab trial.

What the work shows at the level of the full study, not this receptor alone: On average, CD8+ T cells showed more expanded clones than CD4+ T cells after ivuxolimab. Low levels of normalized T-cell clonal expansion were also seen in some patients who did not respond. At doses from 0.1 to 3.0 mg/kg, clonal expansion was seen in both CD4+ and CD8+ blood T cells between baseline and week 6. The antigen specificity of the clonally expanded peripheral T cells was not determined. In the 0.1-3.0 mg/kg groups, partial responders were among the patients with the lowest normalized peripheral clonal expansion, particularly in CD8+ T cells.

The germline ends are 16 bases apart after V is trimmed by 1 base and J by 2 bases. The CDR1 and CDR2 encoded by the germline V gene (reference sequence) are MNHEY and SMNVEV. The CDR3, from cysteine to phenylalanine, totals 17 residues. Left in the record is the CDR3 DNA by itself, 51 bases read in frame from the first base. Genomic DNA was isolated from the sorted cells so that the TCRbeta CDR3 region could be sequenced. TCRbeta CDR3 regions were sequenced using the immunoSEQ Assay. Here the immuneACCESS table is served through TCRdb, limited to in-frame sequences with V and J called. Missing clones are a known gap in these copies; in checked studies unresolved V genes cover under half, and the rest lacks a known reason. The sample profile shows 90,000 or so clones; 90% to 95% of them were found once. The ten largest make up 2.6% of the sample.

The starting material was CD4+ or CD8+ T cells sorted from blood, obtained in a trial of the OX40 agonist ivuxolimab. Rearrangement joined TRBV27 to TRBJ2-3; the D region possibly corresponds to TRBD1 (6 bases align). This clonotype originated in an adult with an advanced solid tumor such as melanoma, head and neck, liver or kidney cancer. The DNA is as follows: TGTGCCAGCAGTTTATATCCCAGGGGAAGCACCACAGATACGCAGTATTTT. Its translation is CASSLYPRGSTTDTQYF.